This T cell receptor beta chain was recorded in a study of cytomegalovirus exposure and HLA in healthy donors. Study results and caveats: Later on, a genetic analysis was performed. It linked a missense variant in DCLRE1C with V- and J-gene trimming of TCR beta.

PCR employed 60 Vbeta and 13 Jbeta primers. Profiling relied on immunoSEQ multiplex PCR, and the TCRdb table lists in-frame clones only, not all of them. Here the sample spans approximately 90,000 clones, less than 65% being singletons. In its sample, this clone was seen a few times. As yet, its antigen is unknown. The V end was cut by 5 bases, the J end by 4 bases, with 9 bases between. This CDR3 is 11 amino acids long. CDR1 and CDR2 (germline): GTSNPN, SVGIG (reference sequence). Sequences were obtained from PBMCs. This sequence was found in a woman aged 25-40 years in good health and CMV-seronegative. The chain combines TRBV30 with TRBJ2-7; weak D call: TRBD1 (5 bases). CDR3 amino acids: CAWEQDYEQYF. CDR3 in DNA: TGTGCCTGGGAACAGGATTACGAGCAGTACTTC. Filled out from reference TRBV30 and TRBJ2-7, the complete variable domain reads SQTIHQWPATLVQPVGSPLSLECTVEGTSNPNLYWYRQAAGRGLQLLFYSVGIGQISSEVPQNLSASRPQDRQFILSSKKLLLSDSGFYLCAWEQDYEQYFGPGTRLTVT.